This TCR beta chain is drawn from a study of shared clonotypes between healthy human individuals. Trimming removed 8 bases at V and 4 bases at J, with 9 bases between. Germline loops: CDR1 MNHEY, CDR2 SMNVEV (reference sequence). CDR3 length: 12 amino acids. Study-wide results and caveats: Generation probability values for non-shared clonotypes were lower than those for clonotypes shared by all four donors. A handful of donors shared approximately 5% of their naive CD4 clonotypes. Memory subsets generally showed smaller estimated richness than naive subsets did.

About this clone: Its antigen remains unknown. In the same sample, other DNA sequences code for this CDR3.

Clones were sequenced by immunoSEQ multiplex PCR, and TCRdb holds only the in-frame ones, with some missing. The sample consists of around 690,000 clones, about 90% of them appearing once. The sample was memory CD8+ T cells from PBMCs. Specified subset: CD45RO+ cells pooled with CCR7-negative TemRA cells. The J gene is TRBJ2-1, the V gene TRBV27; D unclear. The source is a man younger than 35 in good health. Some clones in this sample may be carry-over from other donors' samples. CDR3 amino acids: CASSPRYNEQFF. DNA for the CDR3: TGTGCCAGCTCCCCCAGGTACAATGAGCAGTTCTTC.